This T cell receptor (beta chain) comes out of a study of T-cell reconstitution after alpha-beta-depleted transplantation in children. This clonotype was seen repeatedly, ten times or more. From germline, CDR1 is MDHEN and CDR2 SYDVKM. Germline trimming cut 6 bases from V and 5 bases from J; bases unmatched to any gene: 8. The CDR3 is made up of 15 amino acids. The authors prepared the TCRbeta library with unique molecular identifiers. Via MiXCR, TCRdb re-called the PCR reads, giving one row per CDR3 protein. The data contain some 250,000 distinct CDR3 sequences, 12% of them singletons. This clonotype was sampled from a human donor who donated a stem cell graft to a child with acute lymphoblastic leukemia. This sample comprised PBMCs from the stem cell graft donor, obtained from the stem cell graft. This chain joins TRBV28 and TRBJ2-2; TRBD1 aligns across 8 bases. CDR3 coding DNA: TGTGCCAGCAGCTACAGGGGGATGAGGACCGGGGAGCTGTTTTTT. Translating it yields CASSYRGMRTGELFF. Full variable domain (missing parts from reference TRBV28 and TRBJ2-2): DVKVTQSSRYLVKRTGEKVFLECVQDMDHENMFWYRQDPGLGLRLIYFSYDVKMKEKGDIPEGYSVSREKKERFSLILESASTNQTSMYLCASSYRGMRTGELFFGEGSRLTVL.